This T cell receptor beta chain is from a study of memory CD8 T cells in hepatitis C reinfection. Trimming took 4 bases from V and 3 from J, leaving 13 bases between them. This CDR3 has 13 residues. From germline, CDR1 is GTSNPN and CDR2 SVGIG (reference sequence). Stated time point: pre-reinfection, 55 to 20 weeks before reinfection detection. Sorted cells were sequenced directly ex vivo without any in vitro expansion. Sequenced by immunoSEQ multiplex PCR; TCRdb stores in-frame clones only, minus some. The profile shows thousands of clones, over 75% of them singletons. V and J are TRBV30 and TRBJ2-7; D is possibly TRBD2 (5 bases). The sequenced material came from naive CD8+ T cells sorted from blood. The clonotype comes from a man aged 50 to 60 with hepatitis C virus infection. The CDR3 protein is CAWNHGGYYEQYF. In DNA, the CDR3 is TGTGCCTGGAATCATGGAGGATACTACGAGCAGTACTTC.